This T cell receptor (beta chain) originates from a study of beta chain features in type 1 diabetes. For the study at large: Age, gender and cell yields were alike across patients and healthy donors. Study observations and caveats: HLA effects on TCRB rearrangement stayed unresolved here. Sequencing the cDNA could make cells with high TCR expression show up more than they should.

Sorting gave populations that all exceeded 98% purity. Germline V gene data show CDR1 as MDHEN and CDR2 as SYDVKM. Trimming removed 6 bases from V and 5 bases from J, with 10 bases in between. The CDR3 spans 13 residues. Reverse transcription of all isolated RNA meant that expressed TCRB transcripts were sequenced. Sequenced by immunoSEQ multiplex PCR; TCRdb stores in-frame clones only, minus some. Of more than 350,000 clones listed, over 10% are singletons. As for this clone: Its antigen is unknown.

The TCR comes from a woman younger than 35 in good health. The rearrangement uses TRBV28 and TRBJ2-2; D unresolved. Sequencing was done on a sample of naive CD4+ T cells from blood. The CDR3 is CASSSEVTGELFF. The DNA of the CDR3 is TGTGCCAGCAGCTCAGAGGTTACCGGGGAGCTGTTTTTT.